This T cell receptor delta chain stems from a study of γδ T cells in repeated Plasmodium falciparum infection. Study summary: Malian children with intense seasonal malaria exposure were compared with matched Australian children. Over around 630 days, donors received four mosquito-bite P. falciparum NF54 infections. Timepoints: baseline, immediately before selected infections, and 21 days after every infection. Malian samples came from no-transmission periods or across acute febrile malaria episodes.

Bulk repertoires came from Vgamma9/Vdelta2+ or Vdelta2-negative gammadelta T cells flow-sorted from PBMC. Germline values: CDR1 TSWWSYY, CDR2 QGS. Trimming took 4 bases from V and 3 from J, leaving 24 bases between them. The CDR3 sequence is 18 residues long. This clone showed up many times. This DNA translates differently at residue 13 from the TCRdb protein, which is that of a much larger clone; a read error is likely, and the protein shown is the DNA's own translation. With CATT, TCRdb re-called clones from the multiplex PCR reads. In the table there are approximately 53,000 delta-chain clones, roughly 1.8% of which are singletons.

The receptor was derived from a pool of human donors (malaria-infected and uninfected, not separated). Sequenced: gamma-delta T cells from blood. V is TRDV1 and J is TRDJ1; D not certain. The CDR3 nucleotides read TGTGCTCTTGGGGTCCATCGAGCCCAGGTCGAGTACGCCGATAAACTCATCTTT. Its translation: CALGVHRAQVEYADKLIF.